Following are 24 T cell receptor beta chains from one sample sequenced in a study of T cell responses to AZD1222 COVID-19 vaccine. The assay was immunoSEQ multiplex PCR, and TCRdb's table has in-frame clones only and misses some. The sample has some 65,000 clones; approximately 79% are singletons. The sequenced sample was peripheral blood, obtained on day 0 of MenACWY control vaccination. These receptors were obtained from an adult in good health.

The chain is built from TRBV7-3 and TRBJ2-1; 9 nucleotides agree with TRBD2. CDR3 size: 16 residues. Per the germline V gene, CDR1 is SGHTA and CDR2 is FQGTGA. With 5 bases clipped from V and 4 bases from J, the junction kept 9 bases outside the gene matches. CDR3 nucleotides: TGTGCCAGCAGCCCAGTAAGGCTAGCGGGGTACAATGAGCAGTTCTTC. This translates into CASSPVRLAGYNEQFF.

This rearrangement joins TRBV27 to TRBJ1-1, with 9 bases matching TRBD1. Germline V lookup: CDR1 MNHEY, CDR2 SMNVEV (reference sequence). V dropped 6 bases and J dropped 7; count of bases not matched to a gene: 6. This CDR3 is 13 amino acids long. CDR3 region: CASRQGAGIEAFF. Written as DNA, the CDR3 is TGTGCCAGCAGACAGGGGGCAGGGATTGAAGCTTTCTTT.

The DNA for the CDR3 is TGTGCCAGCAGTGAATCGACTAGCAGCAGTGAGCAGTTCTTC. Protein product: CASSESTSSSEQFF. J is TRBJ2-1 and V is TRBV25-1; TRBD2 aligns across 7 bases. There are 14 residues in the CDR3. Germline-derived CDR1 and CDR2 are MGHDK and SYGVNS. The J segment lost 9 bases and the V segment lost 1 base, leaving 6 bases of the junction unmatched.

The CDR3 coding sequence is TGTGCCAGCAGTTACGAGTCGGGGGGCTACACCTTC. It is translated as CASSYESGGYTF. This chain uses TRBV6-5 with TRBJ1-2; D remains unclear. CDR3 size: 12 residues. Trimming took off 2 bases at V and 8 bases at J, with 9 bases between the two ends. Germline assignment: CDR1 MNHEY and CDR2 SVGAGI.

This chain connects TRBV27 to TRBJ2-7, with 15 bases aligning to TRBD2. CDR1 is MNHEY, CDR2 SMNVEV, per germline (reference sequence). Unmatched junction bases numbered 15, after V lost 5 bases and J lost 7 bases. The CDR3 has 18 residues. CDR3: CASSPYGLAGGPGGEQYF. In nucleotides, the CDR3 is TGTGCCAGCAGTCCTTACGGACTAGCGGGAGGGCCTGGTGGAGAGCAGTACTTC.

The chain is built from TRBV30 and TRBJ1-2; no reliable D call. Between the trimmed V and J ends, which lost 1 base and 1 base, there was a span of 10 bases. Germline values: CDR1 GTSNPN, CDR2 SVGIG (reference sequence). The CDR3 is 14 residues long. The CDR3 spells CAWSGVPDNYGYTF. DNA for the CDR3: TGTGCCTGGAGTGGGGTGCCGGATAACTATGGCTACACCTTC.

V gene TRBV6-2 or TRBV6-3 combines with J gene TRBJ1-2; D is possibly TRBD1 (6 bases). CDR3 length: 13 amino acids. V lost 6 bases, J lost 3 bases, and 11 bases lay in between. CDR1 and CDR2 (germline): MNHEY, SVGEGT. The CDR3 bases are TGTGCCAGCAGCCCACAGGGATACTATGGCTACACCTTC. Amino acids: CASSPQGYYGYTF.

This clone showed up just once. The same CDR3 arises from other DNA sequences in this sample as well. The chain couples TRBV18 to TRBJ1-2; D not certain. V lost 3 bases, J lost 4 bases, and 9 bases lay in between. Germline-derived CDR1 and CDR2 are KGHSH and LQKENI. The CDR3 runs 13 residues. CDR3 in DNA: TGTGCCAGCTCACCCTCGGGTCCCTATGGCTACACCTTC. Translated, it gives CASSPSGPYGYTF.

The chain carries TRBV6-5 and TRBJ1-1; 8 bases match TRBD1. Germline values: CDR1 MNHEY, CDR2 SVGAGI. The CDR3 totals 14 residues. After removal of 6 bases from V and 2 bases from J, the junction contained 5 bases not matched to a gene. CDR3 nucleotides: TGTGCCAGCAGGAACCCAGGGGGCAACACTGAAGCTTTCTTT. Translated: CASRNPGGNTEAFF.

This chain connects TRBV7-8 to TRBJ1-2; D is perhaps TRBD1 (6 bases). V lost 0 bases and J 7 bases, leaving 15 bases between the germline ends. The CDR3 runs to 15 residues. Germline V gene data show CDR1 as SGHVS and CDR2 as FQNEAQ. The CDR3 loop is CASSLAGGSSGGYTF. The DNA for the CDR3 is TGTGCCAGCAGCTTAGCAGGGGGTAGTTCGGGTGGCTACACCTTC.

This clone was observed a few times. CDR3 coding DNA: TGTGCCAGCAGTTTAAGCTCAGGGATTCAGCCCCAGCATTTT. Protein: CASSLSSGIQPQHF. V gene TRBV28 combines with J gene TRBJ1-5, with D tentatively TRBD1 (5 bases). The CDR3 has 14 residues. Germline loops: CDR1 MDHEN, CDR2 SYDVKM. Trimming cost V 2 bases and J 6 bases, with 11 bases left between them.

This sequence joins TRBV19 and TRBJ1-4; D is possibly TRBD1 (5 bases). CDR3 length: 14 residues. Germline V gene data show CDR1 as LNHDA and CDR2 as SQIVND (reference sequence). V was shortened by 5 bases and J by 13 bases, with 20 bases between the two germline ends. The CDR3 DNA follows: TGTGCCAGTAGTCCGCCGGGACTCCGGATTGGACTGTTTTTT. Protein product: CASSPPGLRIGLFF.

This sequence joins TRBV7-3 and TRBJ2-7; D is perhaps TRBD1 (5 bases). Trimming left V 5 bases short and J 5 bases short, with 19 bases between. The V gene's germline CDR1 is SGHTA and CDR2 FQGTGA. The CDR3 totals 15 residues. CDR3 residues: CASSPSDAGRNEQYF. The CDR3 DNA sequence: TGTGCCAGCAGCCCTTCTGACGCAGGGCGGAACGAGCAGTACTTC.

This chain connects TRBV5-1 to TRBJ2-3, with D uncertain. Trimming removed 0 bases from V and 4 bases from J, with 6 bases in between. The CDR3 extends over 13 amino acids. Germline-derived CDR1 and CDR2 are SGHRS and YFSETQ. CDR3 sequence reads: CASSLEIADTQYF. The CDR3 DNA reads as TGCGCCAGCAGCTTGGAAATTGCAGATACGCAGTATTTT.

This chain links TRBV20-1 with TRBJ2-7; D ambiguous. V gave up 3 bases and J gave up 7 bases, with 10 bases separating them. The CDR3 is 11 amino acids. CDR1 is DFQATT and CDR2 is SNEGSKA in the germline V gene (reference sequence). The chain's CDR3 is CSARELEEQYF. CDR3 bases: TGCAGTGCTAGGGAGCTGGAGGAGCAGTACTTC.

The chain carries TRBV5-8 and TRBJ2-2; 7 bases line up with TRBD1. The CDR3 totals 16 residues. Germline V lookup: CDR1 SGHTS, CDR2 YDEGEE. V shed 4 bases and J 0 bases; nucleotides not matched to a gene: 6. CDR3 sequence: CASSRGQVPNTGELFF. The CDR3 DNA reads TGTGCCAGCAGCCGTGGACAGGTCCCGAACACCGGGGAGCTGTTTTTT.

This chain links TRBV2 with TRBJ1-4; 7 positions match TRBD1. The CDR3 has 14 amino acids. Trimming removed 2 bases from V and 7 bases from J; junction bases left unmatched: 4. The germline gives CDR1 SNHLY, CDR2 FYNNEI. CDR3 region: CASSEQGGGEKLFF. The CDR3 DNA is TGTGCCAGCAGTGAACAGGGGGGGGGTGAAAAACTGTTTTTT.

V gene TRBV7-6 combines with J gene TRBJ2-3; D might be TRBD2 (6 bases). CDR1 is SGHVS, CDR2 FNYEAQ, per germline. The CDR3 runs to 16 residues. Trimming took off 8 bases at V and 2 bases at J, with 20 bases between the two ends. The CDR3 DNA sequence: TGTGCCAGCCCCCTCCCCCGAACGGGGGTCACAGATACGCAGTATTTT. It encodes CASPLPRTGVTDTQYF.

The rearrangement joins TRBV4-1 to TRBJ1-1, with D uncertain. Germline V gene data show CDR1 as MGHRA and CDR2 as YSYEKL. V lost 1 base and J 7 bases, leaving 10 bases between the germline ends. CDR3 length: 13 amino acids. CDR3 in DNA: TGCGCCAGCAGCCAAGTCGGCCGGTTTGAAGCTTTCTTT. Encoded protein: CASSQVGRFEAFF.

The chain links TRBV28 to TRBJ1-4; the D is unclear. CDR1 is MDHEN, CDR2 SYDVKM, per germline. This CDR3 spans 12 amino acids. The V end was cut by 6 bases, the J end by 13 bases, with 15 bases between. The CDR3 loop is CASSPGLGRLFF. The CDR3 nucleotides read TGTGCCAGCAGCCCTGGGCTGGGGAGACTGTTTTTT.

The chain employs TRBV5-4 and TRBJ2-3; D is ambiguous. Germline V gene data show CDR1 as SGHNT and CDR2 as YYREEE (reference sequence). The CDR3 length is 14 residues. V was cut by 0 bases and J by 4 bases, with 9 bases left in between. CDR3 amino acids: CASSLDYRADTQYF. The DNA for the CDR3 is TGTGCCAGCAGCTTGGATTATCGAGCAGATACGCAGTATTTT.

V is TRBV3-1 (or the pseudogene TRBV3-2) and J is TRBJ1-3, with D uncertain. CDR1 is LGHDT and CDR2 is YNNKEL in the germline V gene (reference sequence). V was shortened by 5 bases and J by 0 bases, with 11 bases between the two germline ends. CDR3 size: 15 residues. The CDR3 DNA is TGTGCCAGCAGCGCCACACCGGACTCTGGAAACACCATATATTTT. It specifies CASSATPDSGNTIYF.

The chain is built from TRBV7-9 and TRBJ2-1; a weak D match, TRBD1 (6 bases). The CDR3 totals 14 residues. V was shortened by 2 bases and J by 7 bases, with 12 bases between the two germline ends. Germline CDR1 reads SEHNR; CDR2 reads FQNEAQ (reference sequence). The CDR3 DNA is TGTGCCAGCAGCTTAAACCTAGGGGGTAATGAGCAGTTCTTC. Amino acids: CASSLNLGGNEQFF.

CDR3 in DNA: TGCGCCAGCAGCTCCTCCGGGACAGGACTCTACGAGCAGTACTTC. Protein product: CASSSSGTGLYEQYF. The V gene is TRBV4-1, the J gene TRBJ2-7; 8 bases agree with TRBD1. The germline gives CDR1 MGHRA, CDR2 YSYEKL. This CDR3 has 15 amino acids. Unmatched junction bases numbered 9, after V lost 5 bases and J lost 3 bases.